This T cell receptor (beta chain) was sequenced in a study of T-cell reconstitution after alpha-beta-depleted transplantation in children. Unique molecular identifiers tagged the TCRbeta library. One entry per CDR3 protein, called by TCRdb with MiXCR from the PCR reads. The sample has about 200,000 distinct CDR3 sequences; roughly 6.3% are singletons. V was cut by 3 bases and J by 4 bases, with 13 bases left in between. CDR3 size: 14 residues. Looked up from germline, CDR1 is MDHEN and CDR2 is SYDVKM. This clonotype has at least ten counts. The target antigen is unknown. Study conclusions and caveats: Surviving recipient T cells and thymic progenitors underlay high day-60 TCRbeta diversity in some patients. Reportedly, only several hundred clones from non-depleted graft cells drove alpha-beta T-cell counts at about two months.

The chain has TRBV28 and TRBJ2-7; no clear D. This receptor was obtained from a girl under two years old with combined immunodeficiency, due to receive a stem cell transplant. This sample comprised PBMCs, obtained before TCRalphabeta/CD19-depleted stem cell transplant. The CDR3 reads CASSLDGLGYEQYF. The CDR3 DNA sequence: TGTGCCAGCAGTTTGGACGGCTTAGGGTACGAGCAGTACTTC.